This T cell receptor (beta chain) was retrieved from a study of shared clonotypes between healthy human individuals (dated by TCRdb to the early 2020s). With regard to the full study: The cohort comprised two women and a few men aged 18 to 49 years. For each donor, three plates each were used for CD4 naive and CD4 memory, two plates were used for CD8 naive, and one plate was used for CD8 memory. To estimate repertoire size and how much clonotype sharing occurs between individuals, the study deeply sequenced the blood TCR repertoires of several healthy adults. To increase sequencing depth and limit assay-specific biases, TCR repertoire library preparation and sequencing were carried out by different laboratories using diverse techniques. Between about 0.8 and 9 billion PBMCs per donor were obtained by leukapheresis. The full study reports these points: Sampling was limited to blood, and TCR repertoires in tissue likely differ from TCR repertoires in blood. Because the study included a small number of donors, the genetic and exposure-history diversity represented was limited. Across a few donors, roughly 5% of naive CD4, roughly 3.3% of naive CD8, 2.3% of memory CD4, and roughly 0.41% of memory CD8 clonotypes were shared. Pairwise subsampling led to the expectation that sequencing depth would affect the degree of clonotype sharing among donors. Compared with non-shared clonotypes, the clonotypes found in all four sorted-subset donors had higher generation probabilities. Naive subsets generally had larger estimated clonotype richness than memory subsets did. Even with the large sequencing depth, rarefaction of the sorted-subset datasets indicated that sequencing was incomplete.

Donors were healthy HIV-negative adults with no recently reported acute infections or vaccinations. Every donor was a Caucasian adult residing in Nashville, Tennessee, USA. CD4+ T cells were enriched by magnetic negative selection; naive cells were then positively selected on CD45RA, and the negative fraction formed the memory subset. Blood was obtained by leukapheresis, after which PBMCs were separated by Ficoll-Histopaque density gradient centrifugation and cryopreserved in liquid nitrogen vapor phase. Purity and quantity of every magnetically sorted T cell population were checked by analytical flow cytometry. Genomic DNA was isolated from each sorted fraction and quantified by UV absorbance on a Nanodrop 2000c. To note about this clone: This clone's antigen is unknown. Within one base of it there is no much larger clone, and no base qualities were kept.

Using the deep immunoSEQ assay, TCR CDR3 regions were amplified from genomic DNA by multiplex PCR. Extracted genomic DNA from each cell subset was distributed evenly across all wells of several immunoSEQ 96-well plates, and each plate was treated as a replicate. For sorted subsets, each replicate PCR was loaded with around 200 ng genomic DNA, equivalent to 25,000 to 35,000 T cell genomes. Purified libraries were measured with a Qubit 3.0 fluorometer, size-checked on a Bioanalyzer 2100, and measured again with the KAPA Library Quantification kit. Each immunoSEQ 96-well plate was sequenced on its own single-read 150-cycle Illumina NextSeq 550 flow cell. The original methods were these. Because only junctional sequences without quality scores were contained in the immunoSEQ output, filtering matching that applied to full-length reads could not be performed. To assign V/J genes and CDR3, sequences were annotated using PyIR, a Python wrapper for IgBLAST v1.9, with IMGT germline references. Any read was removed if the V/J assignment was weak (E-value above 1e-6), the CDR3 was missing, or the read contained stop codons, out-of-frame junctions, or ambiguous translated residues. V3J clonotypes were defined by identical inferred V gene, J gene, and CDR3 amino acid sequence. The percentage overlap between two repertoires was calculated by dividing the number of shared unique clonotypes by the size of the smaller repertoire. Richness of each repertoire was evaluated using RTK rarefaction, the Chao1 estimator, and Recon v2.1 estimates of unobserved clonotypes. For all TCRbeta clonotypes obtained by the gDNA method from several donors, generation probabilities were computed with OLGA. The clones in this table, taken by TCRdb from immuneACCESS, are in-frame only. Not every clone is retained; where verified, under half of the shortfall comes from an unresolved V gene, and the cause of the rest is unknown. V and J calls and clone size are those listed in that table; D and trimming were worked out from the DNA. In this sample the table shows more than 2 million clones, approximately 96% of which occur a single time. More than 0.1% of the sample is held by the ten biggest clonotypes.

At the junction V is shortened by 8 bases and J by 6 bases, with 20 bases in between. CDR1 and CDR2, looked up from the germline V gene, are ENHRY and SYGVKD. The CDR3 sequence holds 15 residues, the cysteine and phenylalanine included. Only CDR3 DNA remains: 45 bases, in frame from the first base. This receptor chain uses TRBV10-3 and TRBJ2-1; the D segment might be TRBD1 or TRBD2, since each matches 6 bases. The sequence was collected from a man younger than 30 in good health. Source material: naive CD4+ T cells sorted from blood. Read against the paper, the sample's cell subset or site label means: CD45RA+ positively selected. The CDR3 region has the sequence CAIGPRGPGGNEQFF. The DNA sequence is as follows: TGTGCCATCGGGCCTCGGGGGCCCGGGGGCAATGAGCAGTTCTTC.